A single sample gave rise to the 3 T cell receptor beta chains below, sequenced in a study of early T cells in non-severe SARS-CoV-2 infection. TCRdb fed the 5' RACE reads into MiXCR, producing one record per CDR3 protein. The data show tens of thousands of distinct CDR3 sequences, more than 12% seen once. The specimen comprised whole blood, sampled at baseline. The receptors derive from an adult who was a healthcare worker with PCR-confirmed SARS-CoV-2 infection or an uninfected control (not recorded which).

J is TRBJ2-7 and V is TRBV12-3 or TRBV12-4, with 7 bases matching TRBD2. The CDR3 runs to 14 residues. V trimming: 7 bases; J trimming: 4 bases; junction bases outside the gene matches: 10. CDR3 in DNA: TGTGCCAGCACTCCTGAGCGGGGTGCTTACGAGCAGTACTTC. This codes for CASTPERGAYEQYF.

By sample fraction, this clonotype is medium-sized. The chain combines TRBV28 with TRBJ1-6, with a possible D match to TRBD1 (6 bases). Looked up from germline, CDR1 is MDHEN and CDR2 is SYDVKM. V was clipped by 10 bases and J by 5 bases, with 15 bases between them. The CDR3 is made up of 14 amino acids. The CDR3 DNA follows: TGTGCCACCGGACAGCACTCGGATAATTCACCCCTCCACTTT. Encoded protein: CATGQHSDNSPLHF.

This chain uses TRBV19 with TRBJ2-1; TRBD2 is a possible D gene (5 bases). Germline CDR1 is LNHDA and CDR2 is SQIVND (reference sequence). V lost 5 bases, J lost 2 bases, and 16 bases lay in between. The CDR3 runs 16 residues. The CDR3 DNA is TGTGCCAGTAGTCGCTTCGCGGGCCCCACCTACAATGAGCAGTTCTTC. Its translation is CASSRFAGPTYNEQFF.